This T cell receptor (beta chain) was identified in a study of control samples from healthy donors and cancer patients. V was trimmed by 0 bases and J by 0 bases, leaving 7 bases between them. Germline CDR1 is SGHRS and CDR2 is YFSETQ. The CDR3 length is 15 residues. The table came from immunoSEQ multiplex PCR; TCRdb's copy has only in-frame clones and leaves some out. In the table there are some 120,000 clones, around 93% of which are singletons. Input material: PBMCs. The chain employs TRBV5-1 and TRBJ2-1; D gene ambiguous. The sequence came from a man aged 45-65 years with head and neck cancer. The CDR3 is CASSLGMASYNEQFF. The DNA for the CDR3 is TGCGCCAGCAGCTTGGGCATGGCCTCCTACAATGAGCAGTTCTTC. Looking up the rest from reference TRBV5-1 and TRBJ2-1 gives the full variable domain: KAGVTQTPRYLIKTRGQQVTLSCSPISGHRSVSWYQQTPGQGLQFLFEYFSETQRNKGNFPGRFSGRQFSNSRSEMNVSTLELGDSALYLCASSLGMASYNEQFFGPGTRLTVL.